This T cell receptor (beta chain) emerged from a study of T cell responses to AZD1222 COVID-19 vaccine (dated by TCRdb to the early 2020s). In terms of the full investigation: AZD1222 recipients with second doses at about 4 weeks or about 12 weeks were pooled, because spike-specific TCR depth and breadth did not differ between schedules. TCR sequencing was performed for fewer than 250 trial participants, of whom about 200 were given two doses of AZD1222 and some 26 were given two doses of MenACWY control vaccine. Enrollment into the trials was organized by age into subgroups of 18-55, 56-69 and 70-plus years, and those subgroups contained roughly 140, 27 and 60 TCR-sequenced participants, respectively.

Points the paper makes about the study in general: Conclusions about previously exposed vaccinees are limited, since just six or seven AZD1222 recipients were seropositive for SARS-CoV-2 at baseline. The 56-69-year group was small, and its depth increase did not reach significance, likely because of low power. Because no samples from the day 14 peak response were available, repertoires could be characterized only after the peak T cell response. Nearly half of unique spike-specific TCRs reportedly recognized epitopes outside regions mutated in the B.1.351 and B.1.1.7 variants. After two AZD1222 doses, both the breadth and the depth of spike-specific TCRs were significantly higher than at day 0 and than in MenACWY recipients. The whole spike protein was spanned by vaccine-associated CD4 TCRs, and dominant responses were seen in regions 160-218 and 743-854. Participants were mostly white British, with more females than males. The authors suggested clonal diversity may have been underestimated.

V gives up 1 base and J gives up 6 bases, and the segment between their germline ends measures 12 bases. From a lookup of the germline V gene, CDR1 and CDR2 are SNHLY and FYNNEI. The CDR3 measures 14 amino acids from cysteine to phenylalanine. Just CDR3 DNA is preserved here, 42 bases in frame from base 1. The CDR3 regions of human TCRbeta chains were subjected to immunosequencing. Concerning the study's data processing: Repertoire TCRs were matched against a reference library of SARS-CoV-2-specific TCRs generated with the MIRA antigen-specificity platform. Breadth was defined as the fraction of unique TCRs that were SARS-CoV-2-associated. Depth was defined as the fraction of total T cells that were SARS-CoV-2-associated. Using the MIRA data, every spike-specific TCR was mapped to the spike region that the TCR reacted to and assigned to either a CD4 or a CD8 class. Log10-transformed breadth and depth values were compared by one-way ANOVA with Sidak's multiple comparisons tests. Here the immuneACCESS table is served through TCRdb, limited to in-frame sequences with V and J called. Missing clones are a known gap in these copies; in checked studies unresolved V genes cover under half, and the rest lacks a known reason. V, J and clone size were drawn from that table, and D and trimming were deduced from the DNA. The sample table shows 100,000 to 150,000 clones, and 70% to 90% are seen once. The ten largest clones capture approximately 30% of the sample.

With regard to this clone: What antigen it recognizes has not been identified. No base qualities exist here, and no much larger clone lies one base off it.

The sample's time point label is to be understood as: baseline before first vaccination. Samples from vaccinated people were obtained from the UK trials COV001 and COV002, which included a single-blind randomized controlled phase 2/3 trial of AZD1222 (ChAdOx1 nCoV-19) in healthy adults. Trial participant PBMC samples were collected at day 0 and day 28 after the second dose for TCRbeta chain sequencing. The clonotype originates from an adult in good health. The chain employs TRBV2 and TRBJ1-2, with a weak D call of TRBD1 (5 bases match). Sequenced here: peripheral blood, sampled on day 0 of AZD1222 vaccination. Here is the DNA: TGTGCCAGCAGTGAAGGTTGGGGGTCGAATGGCTACACCTTC. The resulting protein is CASSEGWGSNGYTF.